These 22 T cell receptor beta chains came from one sample sequenced in a study of T cell changes during pregnancy in multiple sclerosis. The method was immunoSEQ multiplex PCR; TCRdb's version includes in-frame clones alone and lacks a portion of them. The repertoire includes about 31,000 clones, roughly 89% of them detected once, and about a tenth sits in the top ten. Sequencing used CD8+ T cells from peripheral blood mononuclear cells, obtained in the first trimester of pregnancy. Source of these receptors: a female donor with multiple sclerosis, enrolled in a pregnancy study.

This chain joins TRBV4-3 and TRBJ2-1; TRBD1 might be the D (6 bases). Trimming removed 6 bases from V and 0 bases from J, with 12 bases in between. This CDR3 spans 15 amino acids. Per germline, CDR1 LGHNA and CDR2 YSLEER. CDR3 nucleotides: TGCGCCAGCAGTTGGGACACAAGCTCCTACAATGAGCAGTTCTTC. Its translation is CASSWDTSSYNEQFF.

This clone was seen only once. The CDR3 protein is CASSSPPKRDPTDTQYF. The CDR3 DNA sequence: TGTGCCAGCAGCTCACCTCCCAAGCGGGACCCCACAGATACGCAGTATTTT. The chain has TRBV27 and TRBJ2-3; 7 nucleotides agree with TRBD2. V lost 6 bases to trimming and J lost 2 bases; unmatched junction nucleotides: 14. The CDR3 sequence is 17 residues long. Germline V gene data show CDR1 as MNHEY and CDR2 as SMNVEV (reference sequence).

This rearrangement joins TRBV6-4 to TRBJ2-3, with TRBD2 as a possible D gene (5 bases). Germline V lookup: CDR1 MRHNA, CDR2 SNTAGT. CDR3 length: 14 residues. V lost 0 bases, J lost 4 bases, and 8 bases lay in between. The CDR3 DNA is TGTGCCAGCAGTGACTCGACGGAGGCAGATACGCAGTATTTT. Translated, it gives CASSDSTEADTQYF.

The chain joins TRBV7-2 to TRBJ1-2; D unresolved. Germline lookup yields CDR1 SGHTA and CDR2 FQGNSA. V gave up 5 bases and J gave up 4 bases, with 14 bases separating them. The CDR3 is made up of 14 amino acids. The CDR3 sequence is CASSVSAPGYGYTF. CDR3 nucleotides: TGTGCCAGCAGCGTTAGCGCACCCGGCTATGGCTACACCTTC.

This chain's CDR3 is CASSYVFGGSYNEQFF. The CDR3, as DNA: TGTGCCAGCAGTTACGTTTTCGGGGGCTCCTACAATGAGCAGTTCTTC. The chain uses TRBV6-5 and TRBJ2-1, with D tentatively TRBD2 (6 bases). V lost 2 bases to trimming and J lost 0 bases, with 11 bases between them. The CDR3 loop spans 16 amino acids. In germline, CDR1 is MNHEY, CDR2 SVGAGI.

The rearrangement joins TRBV7-3 to TRBJ1-5; the D is unclear. CDR3 length: 16 amino acids. CDR1 and CDR2 from the germline V gene are SGHTA and FQGTGA. V was cut by 5 bases and J by 0 bases, with 14 bases left in between. CDR3 in amino acids: CASSPSRFYSNQPQHF. The DNA for the CDR3 is TGTGCCAGCAGCCCCAGCAGGTTCTATAGCAATCAGCCCCAGCATTTT. The full variable domain, completed using reference TRBV7-3 and TRBJ1-5, is GAGVSQTPSNKVTEKGKYVELRCDPISGHTALYWYRQSLGQGPEFLIYFQGTGAADDSGLPNDRFFAVRPEGSVSTLKIQRTERGDSAVYLCASSPSRFYSNQPQHFGDGTRLSIL.

The chain recombines TRBV27 with TRBJ2-7, with D hard to call. Trimming took 10 bases from V and 6 from J, leaving 10 bases between them. The germline gives CDR1 MNHEY, CDR2 SMNVEV (reference sequence). The CDR3 contains 10 residues. The CDR3 loop reads CATALGEQYF. CDR3 bases: TGTGCCACCGCCCTCGGCGAGCAGTACTTC.

The chain's CDR3 is CASSPGAGAYNEQFF. The CDR3 DNA reads as TGTGCCAGCAGCCCCGGGGCGGGGGCATACAATGAGCAGTTCTTC. This chain uses TRBV5-4 with TRBJ2-1; perhaps TRBD2 as D (7 bases). The CDR3 has 15 amino acids. Germline V gives CDR1 SGHNT, CDR2 YYREEE (reference sequence). V lost 4 bases to trimming and J lost 4 bases, with 15 bases between them. The complete variable domain, with remaining parts taken from reference TRBV5-4 and TRBJ2-1, reads ETGVTQSPTHLIKTRGQQVTLRCSSQSGHNTVSWYQQALGQGPQFIFQYYREEENGRGNFPPRFSGLQFPNYSSELNVNALELDDSALYLCASSPGAGAYNEQFFGPGTRLTVL.

This sequence joins TRBV10-3 and TRBJ2-7, with TRBD2 matching over 9 bases. V dropped 8 bases and J dropped 5; count of bases not matched to a gene: 16. Germline-derived CDR1 and CDR2 are ENHRY and SYGVKD. The CDR3 consists of 16 residues. The CDR3 loop is CAIGGASGIGEDEQYF. CDR3 sequence (DNA): TGTGCCATCGGTGGAGCTAGCGGGATCGGAGAGGACGAGCAGTACTTC.

DNA of the CDR3: TGTGCCAGCAGCCTCAGGGAGGGAACTGAAGCTTTCTTT. Its translation is CASSLREGTEAFF. The gene calls are TRBV6-5 and TRBJ1-1; D possibly corresponds to TRBD1 (5 bases). Germline V lookup: CDR1 MNHEY, CDR2 SVGAGI. The length of the CDR3 is 13 residues. V was cut by 6 bases and J by 5 bases, with 13 bases left in between.

This clone was found a few times. The gene calls are TRBV28 and TRBJ2-2; D remains ambiguous. The CDR3 contains 14 residues. Germline values: CDR1 MDHEN, CDR2 SYDVKM. Trimming left V 2 bases short and J 5 bases short, with 9 bases between. The CDR3 loop is CASSLDPETGELFF. Here the CDR3 DNA reads TGTGCCAGCAGTTTAGATCCGGAGACCGGGGAGCTGTTTTTT.

The J gene is TRBJ2-7, the V gene TRBV7-2, with D unresolved. V was pared by 1 base and J by 5 bases, with 9 bases between. Germline loops: CDR1 SGHTA, CDR2 FQGNSA. The CDR3 sequence is 13 residues long. CDR3 nucleotides: TGTGCCAGCAGCTTAGGTCTGTTCGACGAGCAGTACTTC. Its protein is CASSLGLFDEQYF.

The gene calls are TRBV21-1 and TRBJ2-3; TRBD2, the D gene given by the table, was not confirmed from the DNA. TRBV21-1 is a listed pseudogene. The CDR3 loop spans 14 amino acids. For the CDR3, the DNA is TGTGCCAGCAGCGGTCTCAGCGGGAGTTATACGCAGTATTTT. It specifies CASSGLSGSYTQYF.

The CDR3 loop reads CASSQDPAGRANEKLFF. Written as DNA, the CDR3 is TGCGCCAGCAGCCAAGATCCGGCGGGGCGGGCTAATGAAAAACTGTTTTTT. V usage is TRBV4-3 and J usage is TRBJ1-4; weak D call: TRBD1 (5 bases). CDR3 length: 17 residues. Germline CDR1 is LGHNA and CDR2 is YSLEER. V lost 0 bases to trimming and J lost 3 bases, with 14 bases between them.

In DNA form, the CDR3 reads TGTGCCAGCACAGGGGGTAATCAGCCCCAGCATTTT. This translates into CASTGGNQPQHF. V usage is TRBV28 and J usage is TRBJ1-5; 7 bases fit TRBD1. The V gene's germline CDR1 is MDHEN and CDR2 SYDVKM. This CDR3 is built from 12 residues. After removal of 7 bases from V and 4 bases from J, the junction contained 1 base not matched to a gene.

The V call is TRBV6-1, the J call TRBJ1-5; D is possibly TRBD1 (6 bases). The V end lost 6 bases, the J end lost 0 bases, and 9 bases lay between the germline ends. The CDR3 length is 14 residues. CDR1 MNHNS and CDR2 SASEGT come from the germline V gene. The CDR3 DNA is TGTGCCAGCAGGACAGGCAATAGCAATCAGCCCCAGCATTTT. Protein: CASRTGNSNQPQHF.

The rearrangement joins TRBV15 to TRBJ2-7; D may be TRBD2 (7 bases). The CDR3 consists of 16 residues. Germline lookup yields CDR1 LNHNV and CDR2 YYDKDF (reference sequence). V lost 0 bases to trimming and J lost 4 bases, with 16 bases between them. The CDR3 DNA follows: TGTGCCACCAGCAGAGAGGACGGGGGGCCTGTATACGAGCAGTACTTC. It translates to CATSREDGGPVYEQYF.

The genes are TRBV9 and TRBJ2-1; 7 bases agree with TRBD2. Germline V gene data show CDR1 as SGDLS and CDR2 as YYNGEE. The V segment lost 2 bases and the J segment 8 bases; nucleotides outside the gene matches: 7. CDR3 length equals 14 residues. CDR3 coding DNA: TGTGCCAGCAGCGTGGAGTTGGCGGGGGATGAGCAGTTCTTC. Translated: CASSVELAGDEQFF.

The chain couples TRBV4-3 to TRBJ1-1; D gene unclear. The CDR3 consists of 15 residues. The V end was cut by 0 bases, the J end by 6 bases, with 14 bases between. Germline V CDR1 and CDR2: LGHNA, YSLEER. CDR3 loop: CASSQDREGLAEAFF. CDR3 bases: TGCGCCAGCAGCCAAGATCGGGAAGGGTTGGCTGAAGCTTTCTTT.

By share of the sample, this clone is medium-sized. The chain uses TRBV14 and TRBJ2-7; TRBD1 might be the D (5 bases). The CDR3 runs to 14 residues. Germline CDR1 and CDR2: SGHDN and FVKESK. V was trimmed by 3 bases and J by 3 bases, leaving 12 bases between them. The CDR3: CASSQTPRDYEQYF. In DNA, the CDR3 is TGTGCCAGCAGCCAGACTCCCAGGGACTACGAGCAGTACTTC.

This clone was observed a single time. The chain uses TRBV2 and TRBJ2-1; 8 positions agree with TRBD1. The V gene's germline CDR1 is SNHLY and CDR2 FYNNEI. After removal of 4 bases from V and 8 bases from J, the junction contained 4 bases not matched to a gene. This CDR3 has 13 amino acids. CDR3 sequence: CASSGTGFDEQFF. CDR3 bases: TGTGCCAGCAGTGGGACAGGGTTCGATGAGCAGTTCTTC.

V gene TRBV5-1 combines with J gene TRBJ2-5, with 9 bases aligning to TRBD1. The trim removed 3 bases at V and 0 bases at J, leaving 6 bases unmatched. Germline assignment: CDR1 SGHRS and CDR2 YFSETQ. CDR3 size: 16 residues. The CDR3 bases are TGCGCCAGCAGCTACTCGGGACAGGGCTACCAAGAGACCCAGTACTTC. It encodes CASSYSGQGYQETQYF.